This paragraph reports one TCR beta chain. This clonotype was detected only once. Its specific antigen is unknown. There are no base qualities to consult, and no much larger clone falls within one base. Libraries were prepared through PCR. For sequencing, an Illumina HiSeq 2500 was employed. TCR library preparation used molecular barcoding, with unique molecular identifiers applied to normalize quantification of the TCRbeta repertoire. The raw public reads went through TCRdb reprocessing: fastp at Q25, MiXCR clone calling, in-frame beta chains kept. Each CDR3 protein appears once, grouped with its most common genes and DNA. The sample contains 250,000 to 400,000 distinct CDR3 sequences, about a quarter of them found a single time. The ten largest clonotypes hold 9.5% to 13% of the sample. The data belong to a study of T-cell reconstitution after alpha-beta-depleted transplantation in children (dated by TCRdb to 2015 to 2016). Study-wide context: Using TCR repertoire profiling, the study quantitatively followed how T-cell immune reconstitution unfolded in children after TCRalphabeta/CD19-depleted allogeneic hematopoietic cell transplantation.

Overall study results and their limits: Over subsequent months, a decline in hyperexpanded clone frequencies was noted, and after one year, T-cell counts and TCRbeta diversity were mostly ascribed to newly produced T cells. About two months after transplant, the apparently early recovery of alphabetaT-cell counts reportedly depended on just several hundred clones that had expanded rapidly and came from non-depleted graft cells. In some patients, high TCRbeta diversity at day 60 was attributed to recipient T cells and intrathymic progenitors that had survived conditioning.

What the treatment or condition label conveys for this sample: allogeneic hematopoietic cell transplantation with graft depleted of TCRalphabeta T cells and CD19 B cells. Transplant recipients were children who received TCRalphabeta/CD19-depleted allogeneic hematopoietic cell grafts. This receptor was taken from a male patient aged 5 to 17 who had a stem cell transplant for acute lymphoblastic leukemia, so the T cells may come from the graft donor. Sequenced here: PBMCs, mostly from graft donor cells, sampled 180 days after TCRalphabeta/CD19-depleted stem cell transplant.

The nucleotides read TGTGCCAGCAGCAACGGAAACACCATATATTTT. Translated, this is CASSNGNTIYF. This chain is built from TRBV7-9 and TRBJ1-3, with the D gene uncertain. V drops 5 bases and J drops 4 bases, leaving 3 bases in between. Its CDR3 holds 11 amino acids, cysteine through phenylalanine. The only DNA kept is the CDR3, 33 bases in frame from the first base. CDR1 and CDR2 are drawn from the germline V gene (reference sequence): SEHNR, FQNEAQ.